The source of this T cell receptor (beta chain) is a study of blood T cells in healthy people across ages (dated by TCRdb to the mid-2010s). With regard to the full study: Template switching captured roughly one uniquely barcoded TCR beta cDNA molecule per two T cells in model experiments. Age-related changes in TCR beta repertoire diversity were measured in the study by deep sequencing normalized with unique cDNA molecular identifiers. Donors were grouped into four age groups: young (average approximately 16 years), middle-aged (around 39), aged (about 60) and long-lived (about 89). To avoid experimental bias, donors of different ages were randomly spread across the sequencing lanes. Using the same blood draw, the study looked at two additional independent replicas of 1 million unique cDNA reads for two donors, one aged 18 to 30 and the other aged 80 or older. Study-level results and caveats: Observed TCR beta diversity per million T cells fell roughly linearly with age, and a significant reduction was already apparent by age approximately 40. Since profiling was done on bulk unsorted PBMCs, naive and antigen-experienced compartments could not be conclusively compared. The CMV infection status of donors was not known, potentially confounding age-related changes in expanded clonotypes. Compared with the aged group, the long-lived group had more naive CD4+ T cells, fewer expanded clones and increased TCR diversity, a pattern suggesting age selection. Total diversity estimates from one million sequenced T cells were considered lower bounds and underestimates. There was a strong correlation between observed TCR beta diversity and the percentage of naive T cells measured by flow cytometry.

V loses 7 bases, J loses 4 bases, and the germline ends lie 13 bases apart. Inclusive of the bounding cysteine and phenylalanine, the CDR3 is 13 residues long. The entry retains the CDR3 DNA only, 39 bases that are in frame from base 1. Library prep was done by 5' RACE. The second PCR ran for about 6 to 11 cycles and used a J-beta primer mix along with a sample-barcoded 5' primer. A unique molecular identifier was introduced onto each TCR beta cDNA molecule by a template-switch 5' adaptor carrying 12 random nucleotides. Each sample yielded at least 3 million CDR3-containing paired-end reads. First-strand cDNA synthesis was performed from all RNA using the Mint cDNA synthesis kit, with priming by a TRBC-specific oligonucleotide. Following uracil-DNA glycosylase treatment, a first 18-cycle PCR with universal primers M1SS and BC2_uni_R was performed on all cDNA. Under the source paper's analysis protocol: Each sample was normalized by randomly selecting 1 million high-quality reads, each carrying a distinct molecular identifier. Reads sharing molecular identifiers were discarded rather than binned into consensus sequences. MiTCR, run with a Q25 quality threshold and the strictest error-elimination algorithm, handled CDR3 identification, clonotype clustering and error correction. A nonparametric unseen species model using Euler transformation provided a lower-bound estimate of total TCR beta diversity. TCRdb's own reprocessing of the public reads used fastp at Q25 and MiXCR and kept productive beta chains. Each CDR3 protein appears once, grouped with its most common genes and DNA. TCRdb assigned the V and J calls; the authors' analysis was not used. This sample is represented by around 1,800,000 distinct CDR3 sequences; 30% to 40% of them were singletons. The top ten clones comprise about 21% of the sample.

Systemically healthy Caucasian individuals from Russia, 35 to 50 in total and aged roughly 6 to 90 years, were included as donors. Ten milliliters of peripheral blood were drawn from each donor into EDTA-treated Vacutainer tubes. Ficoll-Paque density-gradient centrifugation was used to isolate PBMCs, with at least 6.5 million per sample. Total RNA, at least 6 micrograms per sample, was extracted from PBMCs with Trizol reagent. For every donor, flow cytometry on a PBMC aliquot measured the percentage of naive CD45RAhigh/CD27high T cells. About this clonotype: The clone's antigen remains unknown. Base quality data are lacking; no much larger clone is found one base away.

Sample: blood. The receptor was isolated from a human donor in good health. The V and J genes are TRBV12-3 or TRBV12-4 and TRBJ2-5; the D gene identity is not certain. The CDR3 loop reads CASKPGVTETQYF. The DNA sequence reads TGTGCCAGCAAACCAGGAGTAACAGAGACCCAGTACTTC.